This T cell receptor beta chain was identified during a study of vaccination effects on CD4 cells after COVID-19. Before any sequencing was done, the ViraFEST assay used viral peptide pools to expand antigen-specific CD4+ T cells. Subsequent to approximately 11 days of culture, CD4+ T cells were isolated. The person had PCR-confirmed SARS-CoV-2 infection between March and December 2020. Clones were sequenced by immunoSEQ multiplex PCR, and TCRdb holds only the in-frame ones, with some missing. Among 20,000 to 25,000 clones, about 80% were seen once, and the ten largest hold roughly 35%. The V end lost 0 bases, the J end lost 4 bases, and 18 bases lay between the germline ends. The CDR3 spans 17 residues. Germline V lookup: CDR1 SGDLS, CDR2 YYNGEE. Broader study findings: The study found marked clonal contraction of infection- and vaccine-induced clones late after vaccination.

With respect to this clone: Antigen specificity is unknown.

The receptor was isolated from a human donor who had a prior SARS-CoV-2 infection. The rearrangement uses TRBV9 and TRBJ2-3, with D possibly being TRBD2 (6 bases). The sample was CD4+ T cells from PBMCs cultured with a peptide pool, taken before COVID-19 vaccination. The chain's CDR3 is CASSVEWAGSGADTQYF. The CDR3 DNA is TGTGCCAGCAGCGTAGAATGGGCGGGGTCGGGAGCAGATACGCAGTATTTT.